Following are 14 T cell receptor beta chains from one sample sequenced in a study of blood T cell repertoires in COVID-19. The assay was immunoSEQ multiplex PCR, and TCRdb's table has in-frame clones only and misses some. Of 150,000 to 200,000 clones in the sample, approximately 80% were seen once. The material sequenced was PBMCs or T cells enriched from blood (not recorded which). Every receptor here comes from a man in his fifties or sixties who had recovered from COVID-19.

The count of this clone is one. The chain couples TRBV7-2 to TRBJ2-2, with 9 bases lining up with TRBD1. J was trimmed by 2 bases and V by 5 bases; bases with no gene match: 12. Germline V gene sequence: CDR1 SGHTA, CDR2 FQGNSA. This CDR3 has 18 residues. The CDR3 coding sequence is TGTGCCAGCAGCCCCCGTCCCGGGACAGGGTACAACACCGGGGAGCTGTTTTTT. Translation gives CASSPRPGTGYNTGELFF.

This sequence joins TRBV19 and TRBJ2-7, with TRBD2 matching 8 bases. Per the germline V gene, CDR1 is LNHDA and CDR2 is SQIVND (reference sequence). The CDR3 spans 15 residues. After removal of 4 bases from V and 3 bases from J, the junction contained 8 bases not matched to a gene. The CDR3 here is CASSSTSGAFYEQYF. The DNA for the CDR3 is TGTGCCAGTAGTAGTACTAGCGGCGCTTTCTACGAGCAGTACTTC.

This chain connects TRBV7-2 to TRBJ1-2; tentatively, D is TRBD1 (6 bases). Per the germline V gene, CDR1 is SGHTA and CDR2 is FQGNSA. The CDR3 sequence is 14 residues long. The V gene lost 1 base and the J gene lost 2 bases, with 8 bases spanning the gap. The chain's CDR3 is CASSLVTGNYGYTF. The CDR3 DNA follows: TGTGCCAGCAGCTTAGTCACAGGGAACTATGGCTACACCTTC.

The chain has TRBV28 and TRBJ1-5; D perhaps matches TRBD1 (5 bases). This CDR3 has 16 residues. Trimming took off 8 bases at V and 5 bases at J, with 22 bases between the two ends. Germline CDR1 is MDHEN and CDR2 is SYDVKM. The CDR3 region is CASFDHQGYGDQPQHF. CDR3 DNA sequence: TGTGCCAGCTTTGACCATCAGGGTTATGGGGATCAGCCCCAGCATTTT.

The genes are TRBV9 and TRBJ1-3, with a weak D call TRBD1 (6 bases). This CDR3 is built from 15 residues. Looked up from germline, CDR1 is SGDLS and CDR2 is YYNGEE. Trimming left V 0 bases short and J 2 bases short, with 9 bases between. For the CDR3, the DNA is TGTGCCAGCAGCGTAGTCCCAGGGGCTGGAAACACCATATATTTT. It translates to CASSVVPGAGNTIYF.

The V and J genes are TRBV5-1 and TRBJ2-5; the match to TRBD1 covers 10 bases. J lost 4 bases, V lost 4 bases, and 4 bases had no gene match. The germline CDR1 and CDR2 sequences are SGHRS and YFSETQ. The CDR3 has 14 amino acids. The CDR3 nucleotides read TGCGCCAGCAGCATGGACAGGGGGTTAGAGACCCAGTACTTC. The encoded protein is CASSMDRGLETQYF.

This rearrangement joins TRBV19 to TRBJ1-2, with 9 positions matching TRBD1. The V segment lost 3 bases and the J segment 4 bases; nucleotides outside the gene matches: 6. CDR1 is LNHDA, CDR2 SQIVND, per germline (reference sequence). The CDR3 totals 15 residues. In DNA, the CDR3 is TGTGCCAGTAGTATGGGACAGGGACTTCGCTATGGCTACACCTTC. Encoded protein: CASSMGQGLRYGYTF.

The CDR3 sequence: CASSLSGRGYNEQFF. The CDR3 bases are TGTGCCAGCAGCTTAAGCGGGAGAGGGTACAATGAGCAGTTCTTC. The rearrangement joins TRBV7-9 to TRBJ2-1; the match to TRBD2 covers 8 bases. The ends lost 2 bases at V and 4 bases at J; junction bases unmatched: 4. CDR3 length equals 15 residues. Germline V gene sequence: CDR1 SEHNR, CDR2 FQNEAQ (reference sequence).

The chain carries TRBV7-3 and TRBJ1-6; no firm D call. V dropped 1 base and J dropped 9 bases, with 13 bases sitting between them. The CDR3 covers 15 residues. CDR1 is SGHTA, CDR2 FQGTGA, per germline. CDR3 bases: TGTGCCAGCAGCTTAAATCTGGGCCACGTTTCACCCCTCCACTTT. As protein: CASSLNLGHVSPLHF.

This chain uses TRBV29-1 with TRBJ2-3, with D maybe TRBD2 (5 bases). V was trimmed by 6 bases and J by 0 bases, leaving 13 bases between them. The CDR3 is 14 amino acids. The germline CDR1 and CDR2 sequences are SQVTM and ANQGSEA. CDR3 amino acids: CSVGTRASTDTQYF. The CDR3 nucleotides read TGCAGCGTCGGCACTAGAGCTAGCACAGATACGCAGTATTTT.

This clone has a count of ten or more. The CDR3 sequence: CASSRDREKTYNSPLHF. The CDR3 nucleotides are TGTGCCAGTAGTAGGGACAGGGAGAAGACCTATAATTCACCCCTCCACTTT. The rearrangement links TRBV19 to TRBJ1-6, with TRBD1 matching 9 bases. Trimming took 4 bases from V and 2 from J; bases not matched to a gene: 6. The CDR3 has 17 amino acids. CDR1 and CDR2 (germline): LNHDA, SQIVND (reference sequence).

V is TRBV30 and J is TRBJ2-3; TRBD2 might be the D (7 bases). The germline V gene has CDR1 GTSNPN and CDR2 SVGIG (reference sequence). This CDR3 contains 17 residues. Deletions cut 2 bases from V and 1 base from J, with 19 bases between. CDR3 protein: CAWSPVGGARGTDTQYF. In DNA form, the CDR3 reads TGTGCCTGGAGTCCCGTGGGGGGGGCTAGGGGCACAGATACGCAGTATTTT.

The table lists this clone with a few counts. The chain is built from TRBV18 and TRBJ2-7; D is possibly TRBD1 (6 bases). This CDR3 comprises 15 residues. CDR1 KGHSH and CDR2 LQKENI come from the germline V gene. Between the trimmed V and J ends, which lost 1 base and 0 bases, there was a span of 10 bases. DNA for the CDR3: TGTGCCAGCTCACCACAGGGGGTGAGCTCCTACGAGCAGTACTTC. Translated, it gives CASSPQGVSSYEQYF. Complete variable domain (other parts from reference TRBV18 and TRBJ2-7): NAGVMQNPRHLVRRRGQEARLRCSPMKGHSHVYWYRQLPEEGLKFMVYLQKENIIDESGMPKERFSAEFPKEGPSILRIQQVVRGDSAAYFCASSPQGVSSYEQYFGPGTRLTVT.

The CDR3 sequence: CASSFPGDTDTQYF. The CDR3 DNA follows: TGTGCCAGCAGCTTTCCGGGGGACACAGATACGCAGTATTTT. The chain couples TRBV7-2 to TRBJ2-3; TRBD2 is a possible D gene (6 bases). This CDR3 comprises 14 residues. Between the trimmed V and J ends, which lost 3 bases and 2 bases, there was a span of 9 bases. The V gene's germline CDR1 is SGHTA and CDR2 FQGNSA.